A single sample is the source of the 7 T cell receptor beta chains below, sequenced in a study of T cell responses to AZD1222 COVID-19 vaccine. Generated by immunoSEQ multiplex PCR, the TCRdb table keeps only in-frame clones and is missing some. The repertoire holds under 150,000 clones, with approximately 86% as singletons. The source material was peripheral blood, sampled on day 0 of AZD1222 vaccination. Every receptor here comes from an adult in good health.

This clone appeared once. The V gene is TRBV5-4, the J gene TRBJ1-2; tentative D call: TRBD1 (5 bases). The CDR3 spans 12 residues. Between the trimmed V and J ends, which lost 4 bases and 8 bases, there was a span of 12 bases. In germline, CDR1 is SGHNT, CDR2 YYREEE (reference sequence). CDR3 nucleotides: TGTGCCAGCAGCGGGCGACAGTGGGGCTACACCTTC. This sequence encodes CASSGRQWGYTF.

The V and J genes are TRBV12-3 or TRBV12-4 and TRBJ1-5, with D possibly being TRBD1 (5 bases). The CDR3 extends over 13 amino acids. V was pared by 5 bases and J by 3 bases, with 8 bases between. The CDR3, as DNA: TGTGCCAGCAGTCGGGGCCCCAATCAGCCCCAGCATTTT. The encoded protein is CASSRGPNQPQHF.

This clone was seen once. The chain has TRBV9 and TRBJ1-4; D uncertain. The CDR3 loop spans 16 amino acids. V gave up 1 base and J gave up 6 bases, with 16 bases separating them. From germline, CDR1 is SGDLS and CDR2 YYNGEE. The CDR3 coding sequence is TGTGCCAGCAGCGTACACATGGGAGGCGTTGATGAAAAACTGTTTTTT. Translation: CASSVHMGGVDEKLFF.

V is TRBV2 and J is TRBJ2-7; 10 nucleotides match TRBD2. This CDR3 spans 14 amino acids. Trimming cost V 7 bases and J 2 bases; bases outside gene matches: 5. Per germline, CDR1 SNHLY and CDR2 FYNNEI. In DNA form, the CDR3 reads TGTGCCAGCACCGAAGCGGGAGGGCCCTACGAGCAGTACTTC. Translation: CASTEAGGPYEQYF. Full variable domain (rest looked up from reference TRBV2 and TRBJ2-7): EPEVTQTPSHQVTQMGQEVILRCVPISNHLYFYWYRQILGQKVEFLVSFYNNEISEKSEIFDDQFSVERPDGSNFTLKIRSTKLEDSAMYFCASTEAGGPYEQYFGPGTRLTVT.

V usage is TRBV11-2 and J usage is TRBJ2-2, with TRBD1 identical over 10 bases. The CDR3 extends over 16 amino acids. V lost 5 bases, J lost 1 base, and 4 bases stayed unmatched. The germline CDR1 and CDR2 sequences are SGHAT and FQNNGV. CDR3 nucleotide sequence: TGTGCCAGCAGCCGGGGGACAGGGGTGAACACCGGGGAGCTGTTTTTT. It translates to CASSRGTGVNTGELFF.

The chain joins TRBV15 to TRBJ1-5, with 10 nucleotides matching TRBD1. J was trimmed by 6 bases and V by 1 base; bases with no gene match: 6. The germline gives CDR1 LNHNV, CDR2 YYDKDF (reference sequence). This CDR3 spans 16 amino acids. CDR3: CATSRGGTGEGQPQHF. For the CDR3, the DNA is TGTGCCACCAGCAGAGGAGGGACAGGGGAGGGTCAGCCCCAGCATTTT.

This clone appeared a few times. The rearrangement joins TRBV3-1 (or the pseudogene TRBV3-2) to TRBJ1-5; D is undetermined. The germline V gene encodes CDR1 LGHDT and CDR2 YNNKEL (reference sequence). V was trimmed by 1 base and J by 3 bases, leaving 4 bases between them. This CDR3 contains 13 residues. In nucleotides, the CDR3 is TGTGCCAGCAGCCAAGGGCCCAATCAGCCCCAGCATTTT. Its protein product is CASSQGPNQPQHF.